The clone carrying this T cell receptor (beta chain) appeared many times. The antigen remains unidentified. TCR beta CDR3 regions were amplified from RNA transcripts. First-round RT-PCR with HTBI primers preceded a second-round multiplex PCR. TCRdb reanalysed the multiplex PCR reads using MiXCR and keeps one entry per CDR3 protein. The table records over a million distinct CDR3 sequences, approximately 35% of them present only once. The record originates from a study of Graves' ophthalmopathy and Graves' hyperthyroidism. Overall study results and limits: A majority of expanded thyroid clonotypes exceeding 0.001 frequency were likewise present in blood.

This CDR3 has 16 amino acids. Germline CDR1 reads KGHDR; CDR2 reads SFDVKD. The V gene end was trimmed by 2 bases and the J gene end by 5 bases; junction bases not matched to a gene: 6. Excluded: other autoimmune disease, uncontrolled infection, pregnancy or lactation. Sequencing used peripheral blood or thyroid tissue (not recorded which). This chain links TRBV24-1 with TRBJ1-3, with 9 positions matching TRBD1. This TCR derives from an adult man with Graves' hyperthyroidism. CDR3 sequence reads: CATSDSPGQGRNTIYF. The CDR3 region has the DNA TGTGCCACCAGTGATTCGCCGGGACAGGGACGAAACACCATATATTTT.